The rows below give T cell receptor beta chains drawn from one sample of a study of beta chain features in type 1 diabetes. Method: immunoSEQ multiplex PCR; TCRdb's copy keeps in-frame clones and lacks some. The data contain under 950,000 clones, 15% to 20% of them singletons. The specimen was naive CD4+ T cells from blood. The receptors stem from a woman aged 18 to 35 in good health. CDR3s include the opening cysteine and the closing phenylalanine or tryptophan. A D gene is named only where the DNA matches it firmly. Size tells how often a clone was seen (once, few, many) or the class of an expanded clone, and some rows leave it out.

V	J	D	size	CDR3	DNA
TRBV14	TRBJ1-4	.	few	CASSHLGSGEKLFF	TGTGCCAGCAGCCATCTGGGTTCGGGTGAAAAACTGTTTTTT
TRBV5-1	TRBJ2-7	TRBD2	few	CASAPISGRSIHEQYF	TGCGCCAGCGCGCCAATTAGCGGGAGGTCGATCCACGAGCAGTACTTC
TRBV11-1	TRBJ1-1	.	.	CASSLAWSTEAFF	TGTGCCAGCAGCTTAGCTTGGAGTACTGAAGCTTTCTTT
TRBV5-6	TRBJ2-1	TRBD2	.	CASSHPPGLAGEGNEQFF	TGTGCCAGCAGCCACCCACCGGGACTAGCGGGAGAAGGAAATGAGCAGTTCTTC
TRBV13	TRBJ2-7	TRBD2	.	CASSLGPGTTGYEQYF	TGTGCCAGCAGCTTAGGCCCGGGGACTACCGGCTACGAGCAGTACTTC
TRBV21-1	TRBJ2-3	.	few	CASSTIRTSGSRTDTDTQYF	TGTGCCAGCAGCACAATTCGGACTAGCGGATCGAGGACCGACACAGATACGCAGTATTTT
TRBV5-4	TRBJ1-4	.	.	CASSFGRVPEEKLFF	TGTGCCAGCAGCTTCGGACGGGTGCCCGAAGAAAAACTGTTTTTT
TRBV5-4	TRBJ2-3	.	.	CASSSMGSGYTDTQYF	TGTGCCAGCAGCTCCATGGGTAGCGGATACACAGATACGCAGTATTTT
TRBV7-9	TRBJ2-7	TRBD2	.	CASSLASLAGGPWYEQYF	TGTGCCAGCAGCTTAGCGTCACTAGCGGGAGGGCCGTGGTACGAGCAGTACTTC
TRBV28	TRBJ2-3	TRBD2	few	CASSYGLAEPSDTDTQYF	TGTGCCAGCAGTTACGGACTAGCGGAACCCTCGGACACAGATACGCAGTATTTT
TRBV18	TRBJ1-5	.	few	CASSPGQLNQPQHF	TGTGCCAGCTCACCCGGACAGTTAAATCAGCCCCAGCATTTT
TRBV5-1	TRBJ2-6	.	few	CASSWSDGANVLTF	TGCGCCAGCAGCTGGAGCGACGGGGCCAACGTCCTGACTTTC
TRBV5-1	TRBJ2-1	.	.	CASSSLEGAAYNEQFF	TGCGCCAGCAGCTCACTTGAAGGGGCGGCCTACAATGAGCAGTTCTTC
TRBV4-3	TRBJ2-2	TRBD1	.	CASKQGQGSGELFF	TGCGCCAGCAAGCAGGGACAGGGGTCCGGGGAGCTGTTTTTT
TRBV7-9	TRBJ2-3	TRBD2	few	CASSHPSGSRTDTQYF	TGTGCCAGCAGCCATCCTAGCGGGAGCCGAACAGATACGCAGTATTTT
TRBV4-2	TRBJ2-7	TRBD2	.	CASSFETSGPYEQYF	TGTGCCAGCAGCTTCGAGACTAGCGGGCCCTACGAGCAGTACTTC
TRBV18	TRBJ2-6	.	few	CASSPPSGANVLTF	TGTGCCAGCTCACCACCTAGTGGGGCCAACGTCCTGACTTTC
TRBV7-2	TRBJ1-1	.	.	CASSFGENTEAFF	TGTGCCAGCAGCTTCGGGGAGAACACTGAAGCTTTCTTT
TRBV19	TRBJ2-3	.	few	CASSTGFPTDTQYF	TGTGCCAGTAGCACAGGCTTCCCCACAGATACGCAGTATTTT
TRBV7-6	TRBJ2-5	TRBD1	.	CASSLDLGQGKETQYF	TGTGCCAGCAGCTTAGATCTGGGACAGGGGAAAGAGACCCAGTACTTC
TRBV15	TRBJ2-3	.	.	CATSSRVSPSTDTQYF	TGTGCCACCAGCTCCCGTGTCAGCCCTAGCACAGATACGCAGTATTTT
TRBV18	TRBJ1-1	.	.	CASSPKGITGRNTEAFF	TGTGCCAGCTCACCGAAGGGAATCACAGGGAGGAACACTGAAGCTTTCTTT
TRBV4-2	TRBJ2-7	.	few	CASSQLPGHNYEQYF	TGTGCCAGCAGCCAACTCCCGGGACACAACTACGAGCAGTACTTC
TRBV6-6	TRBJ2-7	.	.	CASSSAGYEQYF	TGTGCCAGCAGTTCGGCAGGTTACGAGCAGTACTTC
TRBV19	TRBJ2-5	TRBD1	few	CASSRGQYQETQYF	TGTGCCAGTAGTAGGGGACAGTACCAAGAGACCCAGTACTTC
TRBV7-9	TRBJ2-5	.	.	CASSLVGRRETQYF	TGTGCCAGCAGCTTAGTTGGCAGGCGGGAGACCCAGTACTTC
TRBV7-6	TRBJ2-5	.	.	CASSLAAGRKETQYF	TGTGCCAGCAGCTTAGCGGCAGGGAGGAAAGAGACCCAGTACTTC
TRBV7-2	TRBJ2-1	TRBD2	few	CASSPSGTSAINEQFF	TGTGCCAGCAGCCCTTCCGGGACTAGCGCTATCAATGAGCAGTTCTTC
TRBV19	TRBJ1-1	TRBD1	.	CASSPGTGLRAFF	TGTGCCAGTAGTCCCGGGACAGGGCTGCGGGCTTTCTTT
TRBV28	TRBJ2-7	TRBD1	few	CASYGTEAYEQYF	TGTGCCAGCTATGGGACAGAAGCCTACGAGCAGTACTTC
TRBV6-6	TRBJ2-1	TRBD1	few	CASTVQGRNEQFF	TGTGCCAGCACAGTACAGGGGCGTAATGAGCAGTTCTTC